Presented here are 30 T cell receptor beta chains from one specimen sequenced in a study of T-cell reconstitution after alpha-beta-depleted transplantation in children. The library targeted TCRbeta and was prepared with unique molecular identifiers. TCRdb independently ran MiXCR on the PCR reads; one entry per CDR3 protein. The repertoire holds about 130,000 distinct CDR3 sequences, with approximately 8.7% as singletons. The specimen comprised PBMCs, mostly from graft donor cells, sampled 180 days after TCRalphabeta/CD19-depleted stem cell transplant. The receptors were sampled from a girl less than two years old who had a stem cell transplant for combined immunodeficiency, so the T cells may come from the graft donor.

This clonotype has more than one count but fewer than ten. The V gene is TRBV20-1, the J gene TRBJ2-5; 7 nucleotides align to TRBD1. There are 12 residues in the CDR3. In germline, CDR1 is DFQATT, CDR2 SNEGSKA (reference sequence). The ends lost 4 bases at V and 3 bases at J; junction bases unmatched: 2. The CDR3 nucleotides are TGCAGTGCTACGGACAGGAAAGAGACCCAGTACTTC. Amino acid sequence: CSATDRKETQYF.

This sequence joins TRBV12-3 or TRBV12-4 and TRBJ2-3; D not certain. V gave up 7 bases and J gave up 0 bases, with 11 bases separating them. The CDR3 totals 14 residues. CDR3 nucleotide sequence: TGTGCCAGCAAGCGACGCACTAGCACAGATACGCAGTATTTT. Translated, it gives CASKRRTSTDTQYF.

This clonotype appeared many times. This chain links TRBV12-3 or TRBV12-4 with TRBJ2-5; 8 nucleotides align to TRBD2. The J segment lost 2 bases and the V segment lost 1 base, leaving 3 bases of the junction unmatched. The CDR3 runs to 15 residues. The CDR3 loop is CASSLGSGVQETQYF. CDR3 coding DNA: TGTGCCAGCAGTTTAGGTAGCGGGGTTCAAGAGACCCAGTACTTC.

The chain uses TRBV20-1 and TRBJ2-2; 12 bases map to TRBD2. Germline assignment: CDR1 DFQATT and CDR2 SNEGSKA (reference sequence). The CDR3 covers 16 residues. After removal of 2 bases from V and 2 bases from J, the junction contained 3 bases not matched to a gene. The CDR3 sequence is CSARTSGRINTGELFF. Written as DNA, the CDR3 is TGCAGTGCTAGAACTAGCGGGAGGATTAACACCGGGGAGCTGTTTTTT.

There are many counts of this clonotype. The V and J genes are TRBV12-3 or TRBV12-4 and TRBJ2-5; D unresolved. V shed 6 bases and J shed 0 bases, with 11 bases lying between them. This CDR3 contains 14 residues. CDR3 sequence reads: CASSRIRYQETQYF. CDR3 coding DNA: TGTGCCAGCAGCCGGATCCGATACCAAGAGACCCAGTACTTC.

The sample holds a few counts of this clonotype. This chain uses TRBV12-3 or TRBV12-4 with TRBJ1-1; TRBD1 might be the D (6 bases). The CDR3 extends over 20 amino acids. V lost 7 bases and J 1 base, leaving 31 bases between the germline ends. CDR3 amino acids: CASTLGGRGLQIHANTEAFF. CDR3 DNA: TGTGCCAGCACCCTGGGCGGCAGGGGCCTCCAAATCCACGCGAACACTGAAGCTTTCTTT.

This clonotype was seen more than once but under ten times. This chain uses TRBV7-2 with TRBJ2-1; the match to TRBD2 covers 12 bases. This CDR3 contains 15 residues. Germline loops: CDR1 SGHTA, CDR2 FQGNSA. The J segment lost 2 bases and the V segment lost 4 bases, leaving 0 bases of the junction unmatched. In nucleotides, the CDR3 is TGTGCCAGCAGCTCTAGCGGGGGGGCCTACAATGAGCAGTTCTTC. It specifies CASSSSGGAYNEQFF.

This clonotype was seen a few times. V is TRBV5-1 and J is TRBJ1-1; TRBD1 might be the D (6 bases). The V end lost 3 bases, the J end lost 0 bases, and 12 bases lay between the germline ends. Looked up from germline, CDR1 is SGHRS and CDR2 is YFSETQ. The CDR3 covers 15 residues. This chain's CDR3 is CASSSLGTMNTEAFF. The CDR3 region has the DNA TGCGCCAGCAGCTCACTGGGGACAATGAACACTGAAGCTTTCTTT.

In this sample, this clonotype turned up a few times. V gene TRBV7-9 combines with J gene TRBJ1-6; TRBD1 matches 8 bases. The CDR3 has 17 amino acids. The germline gives CDR1 SEHNR, CDR2 FQNEAQ (reference sequence). The V and J ends lost 3 bases and 6 bases, in that order; junction bases with no gene match: 10. Here the CDR3 reads CASSLGAGTGLNSPLHF. The CDR3 nucleotides are TGTGCCAGCAGCTTGGGGGCCGGGACAGGTCTTAATTCACCCCTCCACTTT. Full variable domain (outside the CDR3, taken from reference TRBV7-9 and TRBJ1-6): DTGVSQNPRHKITKRGQNVTFRCDPISEHNRLYWYRQTLGQGPEFLTYFQNEAQLEKSRLLSDRFSAERPKGSFSTLEIQRTEQGDSAMYLCASSLGAGTGLNSPLHFGNGTRLTVT.

CDR3 loop: CASSLGWDYLGQETQYF. The DNA of the CDR3 is TGTGCCAGCAGCTTAGGATGGGACTACCTGGGCCAAGAGACCCAGTACTTC. V is TRBV7-2 and J is TRBJ2-5; TRBD2 agrees at 7 bases. The CDR3 contains 17 residues. The V and J ends lost 1 base and 1 base, in that order; junction bases with no gene match: 9. Germline V gene data show CDR1 as SGHTA and CDR2 as FQGNSA.

This clonotype was recorded many times. The V and J genes are TRBV27 and TRBJ1-2, with a weak D call TRBD1 (5 bases). CDR1 and CDR2 (germline): MNHEY, SMNVEV (reference sequence). The CDR3 consists of 13 residues. Trimming cost V 3 bases and J 2 bases, with 7 bases left between them. DNA for the CDR3: TGTGCCAGCAGTTTGGGACGGAACTATGGCTACACCTTC. It yields the protein CASSLGRNYGYTF.

This sequence joins TRBV7-3 and TRBJ2-3; 10 bases are shared with TRBD2. The V segment lost 5 bases and the J segment 2 bases; nucleotides outside the gene matches: 4. CDR3 length equals 15 residues. CDR1 and CDR2 (germline): SGHTA, FQGTGA. CDR3 amino acids: CASSPLAGFTDTQYF. In DNA form, the CDR3 reads TGTGCCAGCAGCCCACTAGCGGGGTTCACAGATACGCAGTATTTT.

The CDR3 region is CASSYSTGRYGYTF. DNA of the CDR3: TGTGCCAGCAGTTACTCGACAGGACGCTATGGCTACACCTTC. The V and J genes are TRBV6-5 and TRBJ1-2; maybe TRBD1 (6 bases). This CDR3 is built from 14 residues. Deletions cut 0 bases from V and 4 bases from J, with 9 bases between. Per the germline V gene, CDR1 is MNHEY and CDR2 is SVGAGI.

The rearrangement uses TRBV19 and TRBJ2-7; TRBD2 is a possible D gene (5 bases). CDR3 length: 16 amino acids. The V end was cut by 3 bases, the J end by 3 bases, with 18 bases between. Per the germline V gene, CDR1 is LNHDA and CDR2 is SQIVND (reference sequence). The CDR3 spells CASSMRAAGRLYEQYF. The CDR3 DNA reads TGTGCCAGTAGTATGAGGGCTGCCGGCCGACTCTACGAGCAGTACTTC. Based on the CDR3 plus reference TRBV19 and TRBJ2-7, the full variable domain is DGGITQSPKYLFRKEGQNVTLSCEQNLNHDAMYWYRQDPGQGLRLIYYSQIVNDFQKGDIAEGYSVSREKKESFPLTVTSAQKNPTAFYLCASSMRAAGRLYEQYFGPGTRLTVT.

This clonotype turned up a few times. This rearrangement joins TRBV5-1 to TRBJ2-3; 9 bases line up with TRBD1. CDR1 and CDR2 from the germline V gene are SGHRS and YFSETQ. The J segment lost 4 bases and the V segment lost 4 bases, leaving 7 bases of the junction unmatched. This CDR3 contains 15 residues. Here the CDR3 DNA reads TGCGCCAGCAGCGAAGGGACAGGGCTTTCAGATACGCAGTATTTT. Residues: CASSEGTGLSDTQYF. Drawing the rest from reference TRBV5-1 and TRBJ2-3, the complete variable domain is KAGVTQTPRYLIKTRGQQVTLSCSPISGHRSVSWYQQTPGQGLQFLFEYFSETQRNKGNFPGRFSGRQFSNSRSEMNVSTLELGDSALYLCASSEGTGLSDTQYFGPGTRLTVL.

This clonotype was counted ten times or more. The chain employs TRBV28 and TRBJ2-1; D remains ambiguous. The germline gives CDR1 MDHEN, CDR2 SYDVKM. Trimming stripped 2 bases from V and 9 bases from J, with 8 bases between. This CDR3 is built from 12 residues. The CDR3 sequence: CASSLEFGEQFF. The CDR3 DNA is TGTGCCAGCAGTTTAGAGTTCGGTGAGCAGTTCTTC. Filled out from reference TRBV28 and TRBJ2-1, the complete variable domain reads DVKVTQSSRYLVKRTGEKVFLECVQDMDHENMFWYRQDPGLGLRLIYFSYDVKMKEKGDIPEGYSVSREKKERFSLILESASTNQTSMYLCASSLEFGEQFFGPGTRLTVL.

This rearrangement joins TRBV10-3 to TRBJ2-5, with 7 bases that match TRBD2. The CDR3 has 12 residues. CDR1 and CDR2 (germline): ENHRY, SYGVKD. Trimming took 9 bases from V and 5 from J; bases not matched to a gene: 6. This CDR3 reads CAIATSLETQYF. In DNA form, the CDR3 reads TGTGCCATTGCGACTAGCTTGGAGACCCAGTACTTC.

The chain uses TRBV10-3 and TRBJ2-7; a possible D gene is TRBD1 (5 bases). The V gene lost 6 bases and the J gene lost 1 base, with 10 bases spanning the gap. There are 13 residues in the CDR3. Germline assignment: CDR1 ENHRY and CDR2 SYGVKD. The CDR3 DNA is TGTGCCATCAGACAGGAAGTGTCCTACGAGCAGTACTTC. Translation gives CAIRQEVSYEQYF.

CDR3 DNA sequence: TGTGCCAGCAGTTTATGGGGTAGGGGGTTCTACGAGCAGTACTTC. Encoded protein: CASSLWGRGFYEQYF. The chain recombines TRBV28 with TRBJ2-7, with D possibly being TRBD1 (6 bases). Looked up from germline, CDR1 is MDHEN and CDR2 is SYDVKM. V was cut by 0 bases and J by 3 bases, with 12 bases left in between. The CDR3 loop spans 15 amino acids. Together with reference TRBV28 and TRBJ2-7, the CDR3 gives the full variable domain: DVKVTQSSRYLVKRTGEKVFLECVQDMDHENMFWYRQDPGLGLRLIYFSYDVKMKEKGDIPEGYSVSREKKERFSLILESASTNQTSMYLCASSLWGRGFYEQYFGPGTRLTVT.

Here the CDR3 DNA reads TGCAGCGTGGTACCGGGACTCAACACAGATACGCAGTATTTT. This encodes CSVVPGLNTDTQYF. The rearrangement joins TRBV29-1 to TRBJ2-3; a weak D match, TRBD2 (6 bases). The CDR3 has 14 amino acids. Trimming took 6 bases from V and 2 from J, leaving 15 bases between them. Looked up from germline, CDR1 is SQVTM and CDR2 is ANQGSEA.

This clonotype was found many times. The V call is TRBV28, the J call TRBJ2-7, with D perhaps TRBD1 (6 bases). Trimming stripped 6 bases from V and 3 bases from J, with 18 bases between. CDR1 is MDHEN and CDR2 is SYDVKM in the germline V gene. This CDR3 has 15 amino acids. The CDR3 protein is CASRLTQGRYYEQYF. DNA for the CDR3: TGTGCCAGCAGGCTGACCCAGGGGCGATACTACGAGCAGTACTTC.

The chain couples TRBV7-3 to TRBJ2-3; no definite D call. Trimming took 1 base from V and 2 from J, leaving 13 bases between them. The CDR3 extends over 16 amino acids. CDR1 and CDR2 (germline): SGHTA, FQGTGA. CDR3 amino acids: CASSLRGQTFTDTQYF. The CDR3 nucleotides read TGTGCCAGCAGCTTAAGAGGCCAGACTTTCACAGATACGCAGTATTTT.

This clonotype was seen many times. J is TRBJ2-1 and V is TRBV29-1; 9 nucleotides line up with TRBD1. The CDR3 totals 15 residues. Germline loops: CDR1 SQVTM, CDR2 ANQGSEA. Trimming removed 7 bases from V and 0 bases from J; junction bases left unmatched: 7. For the CDR3, the DNA is TGCAGCGCCGCGGGACAGGGAAGCTCCTACAATGAGCAGTTCTTC. Translation: CSAAGQGSSYNEQFF.

In this sample, this clonotype turned up a few times. The chain couples TRBV7-2 to TRBJ2-3; 10 bases match TRBD2. Per germline, CDR1 SGHTA and CDR2 FQGNSA. The CDR3 runs to 16 residues. J gave up 2 bases and V 1 base, and 3 bases lay outside the gene matches. CDR3 sequence (DNA): TGTGCCAGCAGCTTAGTACTAGCGGGAACCACAGATACGCAGTATTTT. It encodes CASSLVLAGTTDTQYF.

The V and J genes are TRBV7-9 and TRBJ1-5; maybe TRBD1 (6 bases). Germline CDR1 SEHNR, CDR2 FQNEAQ (reference sequence). The CDR3 consists of 16 residues. Trimming shortened V by 1 base and J by 0 bases, and 10 bases separated the two germline ends. CDR3 sequence: CASSLVQGPSNQPQHF. The CDR3 nucleotides are TGTGCCAGCAGCTTAGTACAGGGCCCTAGCAATCAGCCCCAGCATTTT.

V gene TRBV29-1 combines with J gene TRBJ2-1, with 13 bases lining up with TRBD2. Germline V lookup: CDR1 SQVTM, CDR2 ANQGSEA. V was clipped by 3 bases and J by 7 bases; unmatched bases: 9. The CDR3 is made up of 16 amino acids. The CDR3 sequence: CSVEPWTSGRWNEQFF. The CDR3 DNA is TGCAGCGTTGAGCCCTGGACTAGCGGGAGATGGAATGAGCAGTTCTTC.

CDR3 amino acids: CASSAEGSNIQYF. The CDR3 nucleotides are TGTGCCAGCAGCGCCGAGGGATCAAACATTCAGTACTTC. The rearrangement links TRBV9 to TRBJ2-4; the D gene is possibly TRBD2 (5 bases). The V gene lost 3 bases and the J gene lost 6 bases, with 10 bases spanning the gap. Germline values: CDR1 SGDLS, CDR2 YYNGEE. The CDR3 extends over 13 amino acids.

About this clonotype itself: One base away lies a much larger clone, so this may be a sequencing read error. The chain recombines TRBV6-2 or TRBV6-3 with TRBJ2-1; 7 bases align to TRBD2. J gave up 5 bases and V 6 bases, and 10 bases lay outside the gene matches. Germline CDR1 is MNHEY and CDR2 is SVGEGT. The CDR3 extends over 15 amino acids. As DNA, the CDR3 is TGTGCCAGCAGGTGTGCGGGAGTAGGAGACAATGAGCAGTTCTTC. Its protein product is CASRCAGVGDNEQFF.

This clonotype was observed a handful of times. The chain has TRBV5-1 and TRBJ2-3; D gene uncertain. V was cut by 0 bases and J by 0 bases, with 11 bases left in between. This CDR3 has 16 residues. Germline loops: CDR1 SGHRS, CDR2 YFSETQ. CDR3 nucleotides: TGCGCCAGCAGCTTGGTGCCAGCTCCTAGCACAGATACGCAGTATTTT. Its translation is CASSLVPAPSTDTQYF.

The gene calls are TRBV20-1 and TRBJ2-5; tentative D call: TRBD1 (7 bases). Trimming stripped 8 bases from V and 0 bases from J, with 13 bases between. The CDR3 is made up of 13 amino acids. CDR1 is DFQATT, CDR2 SNEGSKA, per germline (reference sequence). The CDR3 DNA follows: TGCAGTTTTACAGGGGACTACCAAGAGACCCAGTACTTC. This sequence encodes CSFTGDYQETQYF.